This passage covers 6 T cell receptor beta chains from one sample sequenced in a study of CD8+CD57+ T cells in acquired aplastic anemia. Genomic DNA templated the TCR beta VDJ and CDR3 profiling. MiXCR, applied by TCRdb to the reads, yields one record per CDR3 protein. The sample records 250,000 to 300,000 distinct CDR3 sequences, 56% being singletons. Patients sequenced had flow cytometry evidence of CD8+CD57+ cell expansion. Material for sequencing was sorted CD4+, CD8+, or CD8+CD57+ T cells (not recorded which) from PBMCs. The receptors stem from a human donor with aplastic anemia.

This clonotype was found once. V is TRBV10-1 and J is TRBJ1-3, with D perhaps matching TRBD1 (6 bases). The V end was cut by 4 bases, the J end by 2 bases, with 12 bases between. The CDR3 covers 15 residues. CDR1 is WNHNN, CDR2 SYGVQD, per germline (reference sequence). This CDR3 reads CASSVGALAGNTIYF. CDR3 sequence (DNA): TGCGCCAGCAGTGTGGGGGCACTGGCTGGAAACACCATATATTTT.

V is TRBV7-9 and J is TRBJ1-5, with 11 bases aligning to TRBD1. The germline V gene encodes CDR1 SEHNR and CDR2 FQNEAQ (reference sequence). The junction had 11 bases not matched to a gene; V was cut back by 2 bases and J by 11 bases. The CDR3 is 16 amino acids. DNA of the CDR3: TGTGCCAGCAGCTTACAAGGACAGGGGGCACGAGAGACCCAGCATTTT. Its protein is CASSLQGQGARETQHF.

The gene calls are TRBV24-1 and TRBJ2-7; D may be TRBD1 or TRBD2 (5 bases each). Trimming shortened V by 11 bases and J by 6 bases, and 22 bases separated the two germline ends. This CDR3 is 14 amino acids long. CDR1 and CDR2 (germline): KGHDR, SFDVKD. The CDR3: CASSFRDQAPEQYF. CDR3 sequence (DNA): TGTGCCAGCAGCTTCCGGGACCAAGCCCCCGAGCAGTACTTC.

The chain is built from TRBV20-1 and TRBJ2-7; 11 bases fit TRBD2. CDR1 and CDR2 (germline): DFQATT, SNEGSKA (reference sequence). The CDR3 has 15 amino acids. V trimming: 6 bases; J trimming: 5 bases; junction bases outside the gene matches: 12. The CDR3 DNA follows: TGCAGTGCAGCGCTCCCGGGACTAGCGGTTGACGAGCAGTACTTC. This sequence encodes CSAALPGLAVDEQYF.

This clonotype showed up just a few times. The chain recombines TRBV19 with TRBJ1-5; D ambiguous. CDR1 LNHDA and CDR2 SQIVND come from the germline V gene (reference sequence). V was trimmed by 1 base and J by 7 bases, leaving 14 bases between them. The CDR3 runs to 15 residues. The CDR3 protein is CASSIVGFPGQPQHF. CDR3 nucleotides: TGTGCCAGTAGTATAGTTGGTTTTCCGGGACAGCCCCAGCATTTT.

The rearrangement uses TRBV7-2 and TRBJ1-6, with D perhaps TRBD1 (5 bases). The germline V gene has CDR1 SGHTA and CDR2 FQGNSA. V was clipped by 5 bases and J by 7 bases, with 18 bases between them. CDR3 length: 16 amino acids. This CDR3 reads CASSGGGSGQNSPLHF. Written as DNA, the CDR3 is TGTGCCAGCAGCGGGGGGGGGAGCGGCCAGAATTCACCCCTCCACTTT.